This T cell receptor (beta chain) was sequenced for a study of blood T cell repertoires in COVID-19. For the study at large: COVID-19 samples, acute and convalescent, were from the United States, Italy and Spain.

This CDR3 is built from 14 residues. Germline values: CDR1 SEHNR, CDR2 FQNEAQ (reference sequence). V shed 3 bases and J 5 bases; nucleotides not matched to a gene: 3. Measured with immunoSEQ multiplex PCR; TCRdb has only the in-frame clones, and not every one. The sample consists of hundreds of thousands of clones, roughly 76% of them appearing once. This chain links TRBV7-9 with TRBJ2-7; 11 bases map to TRBD1. The sample consisted of peripheral blood. The receptor was derived from a woman of 80 years or more with COVID-19, enrolled during active disease. The CDR3 DNA follows: TGTGCCAGCAGCTTTGGGACAGGGGGGAACGAGCAGTACTTC. This sequence encodes CASSFGTGGNEQYF.